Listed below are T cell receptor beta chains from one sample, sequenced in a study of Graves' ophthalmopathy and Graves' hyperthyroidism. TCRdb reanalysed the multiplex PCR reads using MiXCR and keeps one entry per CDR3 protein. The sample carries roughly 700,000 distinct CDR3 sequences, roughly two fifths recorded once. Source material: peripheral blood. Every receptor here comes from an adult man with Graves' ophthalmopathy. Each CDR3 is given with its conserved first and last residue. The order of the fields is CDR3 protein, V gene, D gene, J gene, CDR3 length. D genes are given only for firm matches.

CDR3aa: CASSGEGSGELFF
v_gene: TRBV2
d_gene: TRBD2
j_gene: TRBJ2-2
len: 13

CDR3aa: CASSYEATIGKLFF
v_gene: TRBV6-5
d_gene: -
j_gene: TRBJ1-4
len: 14

CDR3aa: CASSLSGSGYTF
v_gene: TRBV11-1
d_gene: -
j_gene: TRBJ1-2
len: 12

CDR3aa: CASSVQSSQETQYF
v_gene: TRBV2
d_gene: -
j_gene: TRBJ2-5
len: 14

CDR3aa: CASSLARGAGEKRETQYF
v_gene: TRBV7-8
d_gene: TRBD2
j_gene: TRBJ2-5
len: 18

CDR3aa: CASSLEGGTVYGYTF
v_gene: TRBV7-9
d_gene: -
j_gene: TRBJ1-2
len: 15

CDR3aa: CASSLRGNGYTF
v_gene: TRBV2
d_gene: -
j_gene: TRBJ1-2
len: 12

CDR3aa: CASIRTVNTEAFF
v_gene: TRBV25-1
d_gene: -
j_gene: TRBJ1-1
len: 13

CDR3aa: CASSLKKVGRMTYEQYF
v_gene: TRBV5-1
d_gene: -
j_gene: TRBJ2-7
len: 17

CDR3aa: CSVSLSVGREETQYF
v_gene: TRBV29-1
d_gene: -
j_gene: TRBJ2-5
len: 15

CDR3aa: CASSVEAVNEKLFF
v_gene: TRBV9
d_gene: -
j_gene: TRBJ1-4
len: 14

CDR3aa: CASSLALPFVRPYKQYF
v_gene: TRBV7-9
d_gene: -
j_gene: TRBJ2-7
len: 17

CDR3aa: CSASSFKQGRNSPLHF
v_gene: TRBV20-1
d_gene: TRBD1
j_gene: TRBJ1-6
len: 16

CDR3aa: CASSQDLPGSAEQYF
v_gene: TRBV7-9
d_gene: -
j_gene: TRBJ2-7
len: 15

CDR3aa: CASRPGGGLNQPQHF
v_gene: TRBV19
d_gene: -
j_gene: TRBJ1-5
len: 15

CDR3aa: CASSLAVGGRSEKLFF
v_gene: TRBV7-2
d_gene: -
j_gene: TRBJ1-4
len: 16

CDR3aa: CASSKSGATNEKLFF
v_gene: TRBV9
d_gene: -
j_gene: TRBJ1-4
len: 15

CDR3aa: CSVDGGSSYVLTF
v_gene: TRBV29-1
d_gene: TRBD2
j_gene: TRBJ2-6
len: 13

CDR3aa: CASSLAPQKMGGYTF
v_gene: TRBV7-2
d_gene: -
j_gene: TRBJ1-2
len: 15

CDR3aa: CASSVGQGLNTGELFF
v_gene: TRBV9
d_gene: -
j_gene: TRBJ2-2
len: 16

CDR3aa: CASSYLDSHEQYF
v_gene: TRBV2
d_gene: -
j_gene: TRBJ2-7
len: 13

CDR3aa: CASTRWGLGDTEAFF
v_gene: TRBV19
d_gene: -
j_gene: TRBJ1-1
len: 15